Below, 27 T cell receptor beta chains from the same sample are listed, as sequenced in a study of T cell repertoires in urothelial bladder cancer. Libraries were prepared by immunoSEQ multiplex PCR; TCRdb keeps only in-frame clonotypes and omits some of them. The profile shows fewer than 15,000 clones, just over 65% of them singletons. The material sequenced was tumor-infiltrating cells from bladder cancer. These receptors all stem from a human donor with urothelial carcinoma.

CDR3 sequence: CASSPRTQDGYTF. DNA of the CDR3: TGTGCCAGCTCACCCAGGACACAGGATGGCTACACCTTC. The chain recombines TRBV18 with TRBJ1-2; weak D call: TRBD1 (5 bases). With 3 bases removed from V and 6 bases from J, the gap between germline ends came to 11 bases. The CDR3 contains 13 residues. CDR1 KGHSH and CDR2 LQKENI come from the germline V gene. The full variable domain, rest sourced from reference TRBV18 and TRBJ1-2, is NAGVMQNPRHLVRRRGQEARLRCSPMKGHSHVYWYRQLPEEGLKFMVYLQKENIIDESGMPKERFSAEFPKEGPSILRIQQVVRGDSAAYFCASSPRTQDGYTFGSGTRLTVV.

This chain uses TRBV7-3 with TRBJ2-1; maybe TRBD1 (6 bases). Germline V gene data show CDR1 as SGHTA and CDR2 as FQGTGA. The CDR3 loop spans 13 amino acids. Trimming took off 5 bases at V and 6 bases at J, with 11 bases between the two ends. CDR3 amino acids: CASSEIGGNEQFF. The CDR3 DNA sequence: TGTGCCAGCAGCGAAATAGGGGGCAATGAGCAGTTCTTC.

The rearrangement uses TRBV4-1 and TRBJ1-2; 9 bases agree with TRBD1. The CDR3 length is 15 residues. Unmatched junction bases numbered 7, after V lost 4 bases and J lost 4 bases. Per the germline V gene, CDR1 is MGHRA and CDR2 is YSYEKL. As DNA, the CDR3 is TGCGCCAGCAGCCGGACAGGGGATATCGGCTATGGCTACACCTTC. Protein sequence: CASSRTGDIGYGYTF.

Note on this clone: A read error may be the cause here, since a much bigger clone is one base away. V is TRBV5-8 and J is TRBJ2-2; D gene ambiguous. The CDR3 covers 14 residues. Germline loops: CDR1 SGHTS, CDR2 YDEGEE. The chain's CDR3 is CASSRTANTRELFF. The CDR3 DNA reads TGTGCCAGCAGCCGCACAGCGAACACCAGGGAGCTGTTTTTT.

The V and J genes are TRBV5-1 and TRBJ1-1; a weak D match, TRBD1 (6 bases). The CDR3 contains 14 residues. CDR1 is SGHRS, CDR2 YFSETQ, per germline. V lost 4 bases to trimming and J lost 7 bases, with 17 bases between them. The CDR3 bases are TGCGCCAGCAGCCGTGGGGACATAGCCCGTGAAGCTTTCTTT. Protein sequence: CASSRGDIAREAFF.

The rearrangement links TRBV7-9 to TRBJ2-4; TRBD1 agrees at 8 bases. Germline V gene data show CDR1 as SEHNR and CDR2 as FQNEAQ (reference sequence). V dropped 4 bases and J dropped 4; count of bases not matched to a gene: 9. This CDR3 spans 16 amino acids. CDR3 DNA: TGTGCCAGCAGCTCTACCCGACAGGGGTGGAAAAACATTCAGTACTTC. Translated: CASSSTRQGWKNIQYF.

The chain links TRBV4-3 to TRBJ1-4; the D gene is possibly TRBD1 (5 bases). The germline gives CDR1 LGHNA, CDR2 YSLEER. V was clipped by 4 bases and J by 8 bases, with 17 bases between them. There are 15 residues in the CDR3. The CDR3, as DNA: TGCGCCAGCAGCCTCAATCTGCCAGGGAGAGAAAAACTGTTTTTT. This codes for CASSLNLPGREKLFF.

The rearrangement joins TRBV11-3 to TRBJ2-3, with D unclear. Trimming stripped 3 bases from V and 5 bases from J, with 3 bases between. The CDR3 has 11 amino acids. CDR1 is SGHNT and CDR2 is YENEEA in the germline V gene. The CDR3 region is CASSFKDTQYF. The CDR3 coding sequence is TGTGCCAGCAGCTTCAAAGATACGCAGTATTTT.

The chain is built from TRBV27 and TRBJ2-5; TRBD1 matches at 9 bases. CDR1 and CDR2 from the germline V gene are MNHEY and SMNVEV (reference sequence). CDR3 length: 14 residues. V was clipped by 3 bases and J by 5 bases; unmatched bases: 4. CDR3 coding DNA: TGTGCCAGCAGTTTCACAGGGGGCGGGGAGACCCAGTACTTC. Its protein product is CASSFTGGGETQYF.

Written as DNA, the CDR3 is TGTGCCAGCAGAGAACAGGGCTATAGCAATCAGCCCCAGCATTTT. Translation gives CASREQGYSNQPQHF. The rearrangement uses TRBV2 and TRBJ1-5; perhaps TRBD1 as D (6 bases). The CDR3 spans 15 residues. Germline values: CDR1 SNHLY, CDR2 FYNNEI. V lost 6 bases, J lost 0 bases, and 12 bases lay in between. The entire variable domain, with the rest obtained from reference TRBV2 and TRBJ1-5, is as follows: EPEVTQTPSHQVTQMGQEVILRCVPISNHLYFYWYRQILGQKVEFLVSFYNNEISEKSEIFDDQFSVERPDGSNFTLKIRSTKLEDSAMYFCASREQGYSNQPQHFGDGTRLSIL.

This clone was found once. The chain employs TRBV6-5 and TRBJ1-2; 7 bases are shared with TRBD1. V trimming: 6 bases; J trimming: 2 bases; junction bases outside the gene matches: 3. The CDR3 spans 13 residues. Per the germline V gene, CDR1 is MNHEY and CDR2 is SVGAGI. CDR3: CASRDRLNYGYTF. As DNA, the CDR3 is TGTGCCAGCAGGGACAGGCTCAACTATGGCTACACCTTC.

This clone showed up just once. J is TRBJ1-2 and V is TRBV13, with 10 bases aligning to TRBD1. Losses at the gene ends were 1 base for V and 5 bases for J; bases not matched to a gene: 4. In germline, CDR1 is PRHDT, CDR2 FYEKMQ (reference sequence). CDR3 length: 15 residues. As DNA, the CDR3 is TGTGCCAGCAGCTTAGAAGGACAGGGGGGATATGGCTACACCTTC. It codes for CASSLEGQGGYGYTF.

Details on this clone: Other DNA sequences in this specimen translate into the identical CDR3. V gene TRBV20-1 combines with J gene TRBJ1-2, with D tentatively TRBD1 (6 bases). The CDR3 runs 10 residues. V lost 6 bases and J lost 8, with 10 bases in between. Germline V gene lookup returns CDR1 DFQATT and CDR2 SNEGSKA (reference sequence). Written as DNA, the CDR3 is TGCAGTGCCAACACAGGGGGCTACACCTTC. Its translation: CSANTGGYTF.

The rearrangement uses TRBV19 and TRBJ1-3; D call uncertain. The CDR3 runs to 14 residues. Between the trimmed V and J ends, which lost 7 bases and 0 bases, there was a span of 10 bases. The germline V gene has CDR1 LNHDA and CDR2 SQIVND (reference sequence). The CDR3 is CASTPVLSGNTIYF. Here the CDR3 DNA reads TGTGCCAGTACTCCGGTCCTCTCTGGAAACACCATATATTTT.

The chain carries TRBV10-3 and TRBJ2-2; TRBD2 might be the D (6 bases). The CDR3 consists of 16 residues. Deletions cut 3 bases from V and 1 base from J, with 12 bases between. Germline CDR1 is ENHRY and CDR2 is SYGVKD. In DNA, the CDR3 is TGTGCCATCAGTGATCGGGGCGGGGAGAACACCGGGGAGCTGTTTTTT. As protein: CAISDRGGENTGELFF.

V and J are TRBV7-8 and TRBJ1-4, with 7 positions matching TRBD1. CDR3 length: 14 residues. The ends lost 2 bases at V and 5 bases at J; junction bases unmatched: 2. Germline CDR1 and CDR2: SGHVS and FQNEAQ. CDR3 in DNA: TGTGCCAGCAGCTTAAGGGACAGAAATGAAAAACTGTTTTTT. This translates into CASSLRDRNEKLFF.

The chain employs TRBV19 and TRBJ2-2, with 12 bases lining up with TRBD1. The V and J ends lost 7 bases and 4 bases, in that order; junction bases with no gene match: 10. The CDR3 totals 17 residues. CDR1 LNHDA and CDR2 SQIVND come from the germline V gene (reference sequence). The CDR3 sequence: CASTNRDRGLGTGELFF. For the CDR3, the DNA is TGTGCCAGTACCAACCGGGACAGGGGGCTTGGCACCGGGGAGCTGTTTTTT. The full variable domain, with the rest looked up from reference TRBV19 and TRBJ2-2, is DGGITQSPKYLFRKEGQNVTLSCEQNLNHDAMYWYRQDPGQGLRLIYYSQIVNDFQKGDIAEGYSVSREKKESFPLTVTSAQKNPTAFYLCASTNRDRGLGTGELFFGEGSRLTVL.

The gene calls are TRBV6-5 and TRBJ2-6; no clear D. Germline V lookup: CDR1 MNHEY, CDR2 SVGAGI. The V end was cut by 5 bases, the J end by 0 bases, with 8 bases between. This CDR3 comprises 15 residues. The CDR3 nucleotides are TGTGCCAGCAGTCCGCCCGTCTCTGGGGCCAACGTCCTGACTTTC. Amino acids: CASSPPVSGANVLTF.

The chain employs TRBV4-2 and TRBJ2-3; the D is unclear. V was shortened by 5 bases and J by 2 bases, with 11 bases between the two germline ends. The CDR3 has 14 amino acids. Germline lookup yields CDR1 LGHNA and CDR2 YNFKEQ. CDR3 sequence: CASSKGPDTDTQYF. CDR3 coding DNA: TGTGCCAGCAGCAAAGGGCCTGACACAGATACGCAGTATTTT.

The chain has TRBV9 and TRBJ2-5; 8 bases are shared with TRBD1. The CDR3 totals 17 residues. CDR1 is SGDLS, CDR2 YYNGEE, per germline. Germline trimming cut 4 bases from V and 2 bases from J; bases unmatched to any gene: 13. CDR3: CASSPIGTGTLQETQYF. CDR3 DNA sequence: TGTGCCAGCAGCCCTATAGGGACAGGCACCCTACAAGAGACCCAGTACTTC.

This clone turned up a few times. The CDR3 region is CASTRDQGETQYF. In DNA form, the CDR3 reads TGTGCCAGCACCCGAGACCAGGGAGAGACCCAGTACTTC. J is TRBJ2-5 and V is TRBV2; a weak D match, TRBD1 (5 bases). V lost 7 bases, J lost 4 bases, and 13 bases lay in between. CDR1 and CDR2 from the germline V gene are SNHLY and FYNNEI. There are 13 residues in the CDR3. Looking up the rest from reference TRBV2 and TRBJ2-5 gives the full variable domain: EPEVTQTPSHQVTQMGQEVILRCVPISNHLYFYWYRQILGQKVEFLVSFYNNEISEKSEIFDDQFSVERPDGSNFTLKIRSTKLEDSAMYFCASTRDQGETQYFGPGTRLLVL.

The rearrangement joins TRBV7-9 to TRBJ2-3; TRBD1 matches at 7 bases. Trimming took 2 bases from V and 3 from J; bases not matched to a gene: 5. The germline V gene has CDR1 SEHNR and CDR2 FQNEAQ (reference sequence). The CDR3 loop spans 15 amino acids. Here the CDR3 reads CASSLPQGWTDTQYF. In DNA, the CDR3 is TGTGCCAGCAGCTTACCACAGGGGTGGACAGATACGCAGTATTTT.

J is TRBJ1-1 and V is TRBV6-6, with 8 bases that match TRBD1. CDR3 length: 13 amino acids. With V trimmed by 8 bases and J by 3 bases, 5 bases remained unmatched. Germline CDR1 is MNHNY and CDR2 is SVGAGI (reference sequence). CDR3 loop: CASPQGAHTEAFF. For the CDR3, the DNA is TGTGCCAGCCCCCAGGGGGCCCACACTGAAGCTTTCTTT.

This clone was seen once. CDR3 residues: CASRHRTGVINEQYF. DNA of the CDR3: TGTGCCAGCAGACATAGGACAGGGGTAATTAACGAGCAGTACTTC. This sequence joins TRBV2 and TRBJ2-7; 9 bases match TRBD1. This CDR3 is built from 15 residues. Trimming cost V 6 bases and J 5 bases; bases outside gene matches: 11. Per germline, CDR1 SNHLY and CDR2 FYNNEI. Combining the CDR3 with reference TRBV2 and TRBJ2-7 gives the whole variable domain EPEVTQTPSHQVTQMGQEVILRCVPISNHLYFYWYRQILGQKVEFLVSFYNNEISEKSEIFDDQFSVERPDGSNFTLKIRSTKLEDSAMYFCASRHRTGVINEQYFGPGTRLTVT.

This clone appeared a few times. The V call is TRBV30, the J call TRBJ2-3; D not resolved. CDR1 GTSNPN and CDR2 SVGIG come from the germline V gene (reference sequence). Between the trimmed V and J ends, which lost 0 bases and 5 bases, there was a span of 6 bases. The CDR3 extends over 12 amino acids. CDR3: CAWSVGIDTQYF. CDR3 sequence (DNA): TGTGCCTGGAGTGTTGGCATAGATACGCAGTATTTT.

This rearrangement joins TRBV7-2 to TRBJ2-5, with D tentatively TRBD1 (6 bases). V was cut by 5 bases and J by 5 bases, with 15 bases left in between. The length of the CDR3 is 14 residues. Looked up from germline, CDR1 is SGHTA and CDR2 is FQGNSA. CDR3 DNA sequence: TGTGCCAGCAGCGCCGGGACAACTATTGAGACCCAGTACTTC. Residues: CASSAGTTIETQYF. Together with reference TRBV7-2 and TRBJ2-5, the CDR3 gives the full variable domain: GAGVSQSPSNKVTEKGKDVELRCDPISGHTALYWYRQSLGQGLEFLIYFQGNSAPDKSGLPSDRFSAERTGGSVSTLTIQRTQQEDSAVYLCASSAGTTIETQYFGPGTRLLVL.

The gene calls are TRBV10-2 and TRBJ1-1, with a possible D match to TRBD1 (6 bases). The V end lost 5 bases, the J end lost 5 bases, and 15 bases lay between the germline ends. The CDR3 loop spans 14 amino acids. The V gene's germline CDR1 is WSHSY and CDR2 SAAADI. The CDR3 reads CASSRGGAGTEAFF. The CDR3 DNA follows: TGCGCCAGCAGTCGGGGGGGCGCAGGGACTGAAGCTTTCTTT.